This record covers a single T cell receptor beta chain. 60 Vbeta and 13 Jbeta primers were used in PCR. TCRdb keeps only in-frame clones here, not all; method: immunoSEQ multiplex PCR. Here the sample spans about 110,000 clones, approximately 86% being singletons. This specimen comes from a study of cytomegalovirus exposure and HLA in healthy donors. Per germline, CDR1 SNHLY and CDR2 FYNNEI. Trimming removed 6 bases from V and 1 base from J, with 10 bases in between. The CDR3 has 14 residues. The sequence came from a man aged 40-49 years in good health and CMV-seronegative. The chain couples TRBV2 to TRBJ1-5, with unresolved D. Sequencing was performed on PBMCs. The CDR3 DNA sequence: TGTGCCAGCAGCAAGACAACGAGCAATCAGCCCCAGCATTTT. It yields the protein CASSKTTSNQPQHF. Using reference TRBV2 and TRBJ1-5 for the parts outside the CDR3, the full variable domain is EPEVTQTPSHQVTQMGQEVILRCVPISNHLYFYWYRQILGQKVEFLVSFYNNEISEKSEIFDDQFSVERPDGSNFTLKIRSTKLEDSAMYFCASSKTTSNQPQHFGDGTRLSIL.